These T cell receptor beta chains were read from a single sample in a study of shared clonotypes between healthy human individuals. The protocol was immunoSEQ multiplex PCR, while the TCRdb copy is restricted to in-frame clones and leaves out a portion. Of roughly 2.5 million clones listed, roughly 92% are singletons. Sequenced: naive CD4+ T cells sorted from blood. Source of these receptors: a young man in good health. Each CDR3 is given with its conserved first and last residue. Each record gives: clone size, V gene, J gene, D gene, CDR3 protein, CDR3 DNA. The D gene is left open where the match is weak. Where a row states a size, it is once, few, many or the class of an expanded clone; other rows omit it.

>NA|TRBV7-9|TRBJ1-2|NA
CASSFGWSTQSYGYTF
TGTGCCAGCAGCTTCGGATGGAGCACTCAGTCATATGGCTACACCTTC
>NA|TRBV10-3|TRBJ2-7|NA
CAISDGGFGAPEQYF
TGTGCCATCAGTGATGGAGGATTCGGGGCTCCGGAGCAGTACTTC
>NA|TRBV6-1|TRBJ2-5|NA
CASSEAETQYF
TGTGCCAGCAGTGAAGCAGAGACCCAGTACTTC
>NA|TRBV6-6|TRBJ2-7|NA
CASRKSGNSYEQYF
TGTGCCAGCAGGAAATCGGGGAACAGCTACGAGCAGTACTTC
>NA|TRBV5-1|TRBJ1-3|NA
CASSLVGSSGNTIYF
TGCGCCAGCAGCTTGGTTGGGTCTTCTGGAAACACCATATATTTT
>NA|TRBV7-8|TRBJ2-3|NA
CASEGNTDTQYF
TGTGCCAGCGAGGGGAACACAGATACGCAGTATTTT
>NA|TRBV14|TRBJ2-7|NA
CASSQTPSYEQYF
TGTGCCAGCAGCCAAACCCCCTCCTACGAGCAGTACTTC
>NA|TRBV25-1|TRBJ2-7|TRBD1
CASSGPRQGIYEQYF
TGTGCCAGCAGTGGGCCTCGACAGGGGATCTACGAGCAGTACTTC
>NA|TRBV19|TRBJ2-3|TRBD2
CASRLAGGRTDTQYF
TGTGCCAGTAGGTTAGCGGGAGGGCGCACAGATACGCAGTATTTT
>NA|TRBV25-1|TRBJ1-2|TRBD1
CASSASTGVVGGYTF
TGTGCCAGCAGTGCGTCCACAGGGGTAGTTGGTGGCTACACCTTC
>NA|TRBV5-1|TRBJ1-2|NA
CASSLALMGADYGYTF
TGCGCCAGCAGCTTGGCCTTAATGGGGGCAGACTATGGCTACACCTTC
>NA|TRBV2|TRBJ2-6|NA
CASSQHSLSGANVLTF
TGTGCCAGCAGTCAACACAGCCTCTCTGGGGCCAACGTCCTGACTTTC
>NA|TRBV11-3|TRBJ2-7|NA
CASSLVRERVYEQYF
TGTGCCAGCAGCTTAGTAAGGGAACGGGTCTACGAGCAGTACTTC
>NA|TRBV6-6|TRBJ2-5|TRBD2
CASSKTSEQETQYF
TGTGCCAGCAGCAAGACTAGCGAGCAAGAGACCCAGTACTTC
>once|TRBV30|TRBJ2-1|TRBD2
CAWTRGGTRYNEQFF
TGTGCCTGGACCCGTGGGGGGACTAGGTACAATGAGCAGTTCTTC
>NA|TRBV12-2|TRBJ2-3|NA
CASRSSGGPTDTQYF
TGTGCAAGTCGTTCTAGCGGGGGGCCCACAGATACGCAGTATTTT
>NA|TRBV28|TRBJ2-5|NA
CASSFIRGIQETQYF
TGTGCCAGCAGTTTTATTCGTGGCATCCAAGAGACCCAGTACTTC
>NA|TRBV21-1|TRBJ2-5|NA
CASSKVVGRQETQYF
TGTGCCAGCAGCAAAGTAGTAGGGCGTCAGGAGACCCAGTACTTC